This T cell receptor (beta chain) was captured in a study of shared clonotypes between healthy human individuals (dated by TCRdb to about 2020). For the wider study: The cohort comprised a couple of women and a few men aged 18 to 49 years. To increase sequencing depth and limit assay-specific biases, different laboratories used diverse techniques to prepare libraries and sequence TCR repertoires. To estimate repertoire size and how much clonotypes are shared between individuals, the study performed deep sequencing of blood TCR repertoires from roughly five healthy adults. For each donor, CD4 naive and CD4 memory were each given three plates, CD8 naive was given two plates, and CD8 memory was given one plate. Between about 0.8 and 9 billion PBMCs per donor were obtained by leukapheresis.

Using the deep immunoSEQ assay, multiplex PCR amplified TCR CDR3 regions from genomic DNA. For each cell subset, the extracted genomic DNA was distributed evenly across all wells of several immunoSEQ 96-well plates, and each plate served as one replicate. Each replicate PCR for sorted subsets received roughly 0.2 ug genomic DNA, equal to roughly 29,000 T cell genomes. Purified libraries were measured with a Qubit 3.0 fluorometer, size-checked on a Bioanalyzer 2100, and measured again with the KAPA Library Quantification kit. Each immunoSEQ 96-well plate was sequenced on its own single-read 150-cycle Illumina NextSeq 550 flow cell. On the study's bioinformatics: Because the immunoSEQ output held only junctional sequences and lacked quality scores, the filtering could not match the filtering applied to full-length reads. Sequences were annotated with PyIR, a Python wrapper for IgBLAST v1.9, and V/J genes and CDR3 were assigned using IMGT germline references. Reads were removed for weak V/J assignments (E-value above 1e-6), missing CDR3, stop codons, out-of-frame junctions, or ambiguous translated residues. V3J clonotypes were defined as sequences sharing the same inferred V gene, J gene, and CDR3 amino acid sequence. Percentage overlap between repertoires was computed as shared unique clonotypes divided by the size of the smaller repertoire. Richness of each repertoire was evaluated using RTK rarefaction, the Chao1 estimator, and Recon v2.1 estimates of unobserved clonotypes. Generation probabilities were computed with OLGA for all TCRbeta clonotypes obtained by the gDNA method from four donors. The source is immuneACCESS, and TCRdb retained only in-frame sequences with V and J called. Part of the clones is not carried over; for the studies checked, unresolved V genes explain less than half of this, and the remainder is unexplained. From that table come the V and J calls and clone size; the DNA was used to work out D and trimming. Present in this sample are about 2 million clones, just under 95% of which were seen just once. The top ten constitute about 1.1% of the sample.

Overall results and qualifications from the work: Sampling was restricted to blood, and TCR repertoires in tissue are likely to differ from TCR repertoires in blood. The small number of donors limited the genetic and exposure-history diversity represented. Estimated clonotype richness was generally larger for naive than for memory subsets. Even with the large sequencing depth, rarefaction of the sorted-subset datasets indicated that sequencing was incomplete. When a few donors were compared, the shared fraction of clonotypes was about 5% for naive CD4, over 3% for naive CD8, 2% to 2.5% for memory CD4, and less than 0.45% for memory CD8. Compared with non-shared clonotypes, clonotypes shared by all four sorted-subset donors had higher generation probabilities. Pairwise subsampling indicated that sequencing depth was expected to affect the degree of clonotype sharing among donors.

For CDR1 and CDR2, the germline V gene lists SGHDT and YYEEEE. The CDR3 measures 13 amino acids from cysteine to phenylalanine. The CDR3 DNA has 39 bases and is translated from base 1. The germline ends are 8 bases apart after V is trimmed by 3 bases and J by 2 bases. A word on this clone: Its antigen is currently not known. No base quality values were provided; no much bigger clone lies one nucleotide off. The same CDR3 also results from other DNA sequences found in this sample.

CD8 naive samples were CD45RO-negative cells positively selected for CCR7, giving a CD45RA+CCR7+ population that excluded TemRA cells. The donors were healthy, HIV-negative adults with no recently reported acute infections or vaccinations. Every donor was a Caucasian adult living in Nashville, Tennessee, USA. Blood was obtained by leukapheresis, after which PBMCs were separated by Ficoll-Histopaque density gradient centrifugation and cryopreserved in liquid nitrogen vapor phase. Purity and quantity of every magnetically sorted T cell population were checked by analytical flow cytometry. Each sorted fraction had its genomic DNA isolated and then quantified by UV absorbance on a Nanodrop 2000c.

This clonotype was obtained from a man aged 18 to 30 in good health. The specimen was naive CD8+ T cells sorted from blood. Taken with the paper, the label for cell subset or site translates to: CD45RA+CCR7+. The receptor chain draws on TRBV5-6 and TRBJ2-5; no confident D gene assignment can be made. The DNA reads as follows: TGTGCCAGCAGCTCGGACCTACAAGAGACCCAGTACTTC. Its protein is CASSSDLQETQYF.